The 24 T cell receptor beta chains below all came from one sample that was sequenced in a study of blood T cell repertoires in COVID-19. Clones were sequenced by immunoSEQ multiplex PCR, and TCRdb holds only the in-frame ones, with some missing. This table holds hundreds of thousands of clones, around 82% found once. The sample comprised peripheral blood. The source of these receptors is a man at least 80 years old with acute or convalescent COVID-19.

This chain joins TRBV19 and TRBJ2-1; D is uncertain. Germline lookup yields CDR1 LNHDA and CDR2 SQIVND (reference sequence). CDR3 length equals 14 residues. V lost 3 bases and J 10 bases, leaving 16 bases between the germline ends. CDR3 residues: CASSMTRGEREQFF. CDR3 bases: TGTGCCAGTAGTATGACCAGAGGCGAACGGGAGCAGTTCTTC.

The J gene is TRBJ2-5, the V gene TRBV28, with D unresolved. Trimming removed 6 bases from V and 1 base from J, with 12 bases in between. CDR1 and CDR2 from the germline V gene are MDHEN and SYDVKM. This CDR3 region has 14 residues. The CDR3 nucleotides read TGTGCCAGCAGCCCCGAGCGAATCCAAGAGACCCAGTACTTC. Protein sequence: CASSPERIQETQYF.

The chain uses TRBV3-1 (or the pseudogene TRBV3-2) and TRBJ2-1, with D uncertain. The ends were cut back, 1 base at V and 0 bases at J, with 7 bases in the middle. This CDR3 has 15 residues. CDR1 LGHDT and CDR2 YNNKEL come from the germline V gene (reference sequence). This chain's CDR3 is CASSQVLVSYNEQFF. The CDR3 DNA reads TGTGCCAGCAGCCAAGTCCTAGTCTCCTACAATGAGCAGTTCTTC.

CDR3 amino acids: CASSPTTGGVGNQPQHF. CDR3 coding DNA: TGTGCCAGCAGTCCAACGACAGGGGGAGTTGGGAATCAGCCCCAGCATTTT. The chain uses TRBV2 and TRBJ1-5; the match to TRBD1 covers 9 bases. With 5 bases clipped from V and 4 bases from J, the junction kept 12 bases outside the gene matches. CDR3 length: 17 amino acids. CDR1 and CDR2 from the germline V gene are SNHLY and FYNNEI. The full variable domain, rest sourced from reference TRBV2 and TRBJ1-5, is EPEVTQTPSHQVTQMGQEVILRCVPISNHLYFYWYRQILGQKVEFLVSFYNNEISEKSEIFDDQFSVERPDGSNFTLKIRSTKLEDSAMYFCASSPTTGGVGNQPQHFGDGTRLSIL.

V is TRBV24-1 and J is TRBJ2-3, with 8 bases aligning to TRBD2. Germline lookup yields CDR1 KGHDR and CDR2 SFDVKD. The J segment lost 4 bases and the V segment lost 4 bases, leaving 9 bases of the junction unmatched. CDR3 length: 16 residues. This CDR3 is CATSDTSGSGPDTQYF. CDR3 nucleotides: TGTGCCACCAGTGACACCAGCGGGAGCGGCCCAGATACGCAGTATTTT.

This clone was found a few times. The rearrangement links TRBV2 to TRBJ2-5; maybe TRBD2 (6 bases). The CDR3 has 20 amino acids. V dropped 7 bases and J dropped 4 bases, with 34 bases sitting between them. Germline-derived CDR1 and CDR2 are SNHLY and FYNNEI. The CDR3 loop is CASTGNRGTDPRRARETQYF. The CDR3 DNA sequence: TGTGCCAGCACTGGCAACCGCGGGACGGATCCCCGAAGAGCGCGAGAGACCCAGTACTTC.

This chain uses TRBV10-3 with TRBJ1-2; 7 bases agree with TRBD1. The germline CDR1 and CDR2 sequences are ENHRY and SYGVKD. V shed 3 bases, J shed 2 bases, and the junction held 6 bases outside the gene matches. This CDR3 region has 15 residues. CDR3 amino acids: CAISELGGRNYGYTF. The CDR3 DNA follows: TGTGCCATCAGTGAATTAGGGGGCCGGAACTATGGCTACACCTTC.

This sequence joins TRBV11-2 and TRBJ2-7; no clear D. Germline values: CDR1 SGHAT, CDR2 FQNNGV. The V end lost 5 bases, the J end lost 6 bases, and 8 bases lay between the germline ends. The CDR3 sequence is 11 residues long. CDR3 DNA: TGTGCCAGCAGCCAATCGGTCGAGCAGTACTTC. This encodes CASSQSVEQYF.

The V and J genes are TRBV5-1 and TRBJ2-3; TRBD2 matches at 11 bases. CDR1 is SGHRS and CDR2 is YFSETQ in the germline V gene. The CDR3 contains 15 residues. V lost 2 bases, J lost 4 bases, and 3 bases stayed unmatched. CDR3: CASSFLAGGSDTQYF. CDR3 sequence (DNA): TGCGCCAGCAGCTTTCTAGCGGGAGGCTCAGATACGCAGTATTTT.

This chain links TRBV5-1 with TRBJ2-7; 14 nucleotides agree with TRBD2. Germline V CDR1 and CDR2: SGHRS, YFSETQ. The CDR3 is made up of 17 amino acids. V lost 3 bases, J lost 4 bases, and 9 bases stayed unmatched. This chain's CDR3 is CASSWGLAGVFRYEQYF. As DNA, the CDR3 is TGCGCCAGCAGCTGGGGACTAGCGGGAGTTTTCCGGTACGAGCAGTACTTC.

This rearrangement joins TRBV9 to TRBJ2-1, with D perhaps matching TRBD2 (5 bases). CDR3 length equals 17 residues. Germline V gene data show CDR1 as SGDLS and CDR2 as YYNGEE. Trimming removed 4 bases from V and 8 bases from J, with 25 bases in between. This CDR3 reads CASSLSSSLASTDEQFF. In DNA form, the CDR3 reads TGTGCCAGCAGCTTGTCGTCCAGCCTAGCCAGTACGGATGAGCAGTTCTTC.

V gene TRBV5-1 combines with J gene TRBJ2-2; maybe TRBD2 (5 bases). The CDR3 length is 16 residues. Germline values: CDR1 SGHRS, CDR2 YFSETQ. V lost 2 bases to trimming and J lost 1 base, with 12 bases between them. The CDR3 sequence is CASSFRGPENTGELFF. Here the CDR3 DNA reads TGCGCCAGCAGCTTCAGAGGGCCGGAGAACACCGGGGAGCTGTTTTTT.

V and J are TRBV6-5 and TRBJ1-6; no definite D call. CDR1 is MNHEY and CDR2 is SVGAGI in the germline V gene. Trimming stripped 8 bases from V and 10 bases from J, with 15 bases between. There are 13 residues in the CDR3. The CDR3 DNA sequence: TGTGCCAGCGCCCAAGTTATTAGCTCACCCCTCCACTTT. This translates into CASAQVISSPLHF.

The chain carries TRBV7-3 and TRBJ2-2; 10 nucleotides line up with TRBD2. The CDR3 consists of 13 residues. Losses at the gene ends were 8 bases for V and 7 bases for J; bases not matched to a gene: 4. CDR1 is SGHTA, CDR2 FQGTGA, per germline. The CDR3 nucleotides read TGTGCCAGCGCTAGCGGGAGAGTCGGGGAGCTGTTTTTT. Translated: CASASGRVGELFF. The full variable domain, completed using reference TRBV7-3 and TRBJ2-2, is GAGVSQTPSNKVTEKGKYVELRCDPISGHTALYWYRQSLGQGPEFLIYFQGTGAADDSGLPNDRFFAVRPEGSVSTLKIQRTERGDSAVYLCASASGRVGELFFGEGSRLTVL.

This clone is a singleton in its sample. This sequence joins TRBV30 and TRBJ1-1; D remains ambiguous. In germline, CDR1 is GTSNPN, CDR2 SVGIG (reference sequence). V lost 0 bases and J 1 base, leaving 6 bases between the germline ends. CDR3 length: 13 residues. CDR3 sequence (DNA): TGTGCCTGGAGTGTAACTAGGAACACTGAAGCTTTCTTT. Protein sequence: CAWSVTRNTEAFF.

V gene TRBV7-2 combines with J gene TRBJ1-1; 7 positions match TRBD1. The J segment lost 1 base and the V segment lost 5 bases, leaving 4 bases of the junction unmatched. The length of the CDR3 is 14 residues. Germline CDR1 is SGHTA and CDR2 is FQGNSA. The CDR3 nucleotides are TGTGCCAGCAGCCGCCGGACAGGGAACACTGAAGCTTTCTTT. The encoded protein is CASSRRTGNTEAFF.

The chain joins TRBV2 to TRBJ2-4; 9 bases match TRBD1. J gave up 7 bases and V 7 bases, and 11 bases lay outside the gene matches. Germline V gene sequence: CDR1 SNHLY, CDR2 FYNNEI. The CDR3 spans 15 residues. The CDR3 bases are TGTGCCAGCAATCCGGGACAGGGAGGTGCGAACATTCAGTACTTC. Translated, it gives CASNPGQGGANIQYF.

The chain uses TRBV11-2 and TRBJ2-3; D uncertain. V lost 5 bases to trimming and J lost 0 bases, with 9 bases between them. CDR1 and CDR2 (germline): SGHAT, FQNNGV. This CDR3 has 14 amino acids. CDR3 region: CASSRGLSTDTQYF. CDR3 bases: TGTGCCAGCAGCCGCGGTCTAAGCACAGATACGCAGTATTTT.

V usage is TRBV10-3 and J usage is TRBJ2-2, with D maybe TRBD2 (6 bases). V gave up 6 bases and J gave up 1 base, with 12 bases separating them. This CDR3 region has 15 residues. Germline V CDR1 and CDR2: ENHRY, SYGVKD. CDR3 protein: CAIRSGLQNTGELFF. The CDR3 DNA follows: TGTGCCATCAGATCGGGACTCCAGAACACCGGGGAGCTGTTTTTT.

The CDR3 DNA reads TGTGCCAGCAGCCAACAGGGAATGAACACTGAAGCTTTCTTT. Encoded protein: CASSQQGMNTEAFF. The rearrangement links TRBV3-1 (or the pseudogene TRBV3-2) to TRBJ1-1; D might be TRBD1 (5 bases). The germline V gene encodes CDR1 LGHDT and CDR2 YNNKEL (reference sequence). The CDR3 runs to 14 residues. Trimming removed 2 bases from V and 0 bases from J, with 7 bases in between.

The CDR3 DNA reads TGCGCCAGCAGCTTGGATTCGCTAGCGGGAGAGCAGTACTTC. Encoded protein: CASSLDSLAGEQYF. The V and J genes are TRBV5-1 and TRBJ2-7; 9 bases map to TRBD2. V shed 0 bases, J shed 7 bases, and the junction held 5 bases outside the gene matches. The CDR3 runs to 14 residues. In germline, CDR1 is SGHRS, CDR2 YFSETQ.

Regarding this clone: Other DNA sequences within the sample encode an identical CDR3. The chain uses TRBV15 and TRBJ1-4, with D tentatively TRBD1 (5 bases). This CDR3 contains 15 residues. Germline V gene lookup returns CDR1 LNHNV and CDR2 YYDKDF (reference sequence). Trimming left V 4 bases short and J 0 bases short, with 9 bases between. CDR3 sequence reads: CATSTDRATNEKLFF. The CDR3 nucleotides read TGTGCCACCAGCACCGACAGAGCAACTAATGAAAAACTGTTTTTT.

V usage is TRBV10-3 and J usage is TRBJ2-7; D remains ambiguous. The CDR3 totals 14 residues. Deletions cut 0 bases from V and 5 bases from J, with 11 bases between. CDR1 is ENHRY, CDR2 SYGVKD, per germline. The CDR3 region is CAISESSGGDEQYF. Written as DNA, the CDR3 is TGTGCCATCAGTGAGTCGAGTGGCGGAGACGAGCAGTACTTC.

This clone occurred a few times. The chain couples TRBV7-2 to TRBJ2-5; the match to TRBD2 covers 9 bases. V shed 6 bases and J 5 bases; nucleotides not matched to a gene: 7. The CDR3 runs to 14 residues. Germline values: CDR1 SGHTA, CDR2 FQGNSA. CDR3 nucleotides: TGTGCCAGCAGATCGGGCGGGGGGGCTGAGACCCAGTACTTC. It encodes CASRSGGGAETQYF.